Described below is a single TCR beta chain sequence and its context. Its antigen remains unknown. Time point described: week 47, end of study. Doses of 300 ug of mutant IDH1 20-mer peptide were given with topical imiquimod. Donor diagnoses consisted of new WHO grade 3 or 4 IDH1-mutant, ATRX-lost astrocytomas. This entry belongs to a study of a mutant IDH1 vaccine in newly diagnosed glioma. Study as a whole: Treated patients, averaging roughly 40 years, were roughly 60% male and around 38% female.

Here immunoSEQ multiplex PCR was the method, and the copy in TCRdb shows in-frame clones only, minus some. The sample lists 30,000 to 35,000 clones; roughly 89% were seen once. The sequence came from a middle-aged man with glioma. The material sequenced was PBMCs, taken from a glioma patient whose treatment included an IDH1 peptide vaccine.

The CDR3 protein is CASSHTDRGRGNIQYF. In DNA, the CDR3 is TGTGCCAGCAGCCATACAGACCGGGGCCGGGGAAACATTCAGTACTTC. The chain employs TRBV14 and TRBJ2-4; possibly TRBD1 or TRBD2 for D (5 bases each). CDR3 length equals 16 residues. Trimming removed 3 bases from V and 6 bases from J, with 18 bases in between. Germline assignment: CDR1 SGHDN and CDR2 FVKESK.